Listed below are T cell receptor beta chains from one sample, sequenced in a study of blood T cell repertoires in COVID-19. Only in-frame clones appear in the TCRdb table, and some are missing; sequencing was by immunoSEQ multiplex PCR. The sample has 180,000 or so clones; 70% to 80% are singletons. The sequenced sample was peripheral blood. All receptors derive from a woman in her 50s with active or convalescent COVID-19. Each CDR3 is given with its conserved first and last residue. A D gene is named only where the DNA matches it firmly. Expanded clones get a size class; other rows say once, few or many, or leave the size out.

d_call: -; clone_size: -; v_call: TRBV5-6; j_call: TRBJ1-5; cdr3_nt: TGTGCCAGCAGCTTGGCGGGGGTGCATCAGCCCCAGCATTTT; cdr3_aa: CASSLAGVHQPQHF
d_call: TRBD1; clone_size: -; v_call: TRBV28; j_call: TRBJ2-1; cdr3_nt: TGTGCCAGCGGCGGGCGAGACAGGGGACTCAATGAGCAGTTCTTC; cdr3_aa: CASGGRDRGLNEQFF
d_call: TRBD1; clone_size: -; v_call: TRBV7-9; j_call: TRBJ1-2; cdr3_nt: TGTGCCAGCAGCTTAGCAGGGGGCGAGGCAGGCTACACCTTC; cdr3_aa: CASSLAGGEAGYTF
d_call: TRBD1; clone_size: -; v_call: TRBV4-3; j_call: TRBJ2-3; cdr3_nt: TGCGCCAGCAGCCAATTCCAGGGGGTAACTACAGATACGCAGTATTTT; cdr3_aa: CASSQFQGVTTDTQYF
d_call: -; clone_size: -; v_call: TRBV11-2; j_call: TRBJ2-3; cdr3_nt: TGTGCCAGCAGCCGTCTAATCCTCACAGATACGCAGTATTTT; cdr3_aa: CASSRLILTDTQYF
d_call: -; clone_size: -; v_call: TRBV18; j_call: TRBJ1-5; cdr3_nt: TGTGCCAGCTCTAAGGAGATTGATAGCAATCAGCCCCAGCATTTT; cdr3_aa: CASSKEIDSNQPQHF
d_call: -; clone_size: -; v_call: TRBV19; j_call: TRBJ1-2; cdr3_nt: TGTGCCAGCCGGGACATCAACTATGGCTACACCTTC; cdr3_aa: CASRDINYGYTF
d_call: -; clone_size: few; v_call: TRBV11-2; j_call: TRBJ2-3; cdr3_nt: TGTGCCAGCAGCTTCACAGGAAGAGATACGCAGTATTTT; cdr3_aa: CASSFTGRDTQYF
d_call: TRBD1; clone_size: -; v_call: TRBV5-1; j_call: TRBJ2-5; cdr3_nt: TGCGCCAGCAGCTTGTCTTCGGGACAGGGGGCTTTCGAGACCCAGTACTTC; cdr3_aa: CASSLSSGQGAFETQYF
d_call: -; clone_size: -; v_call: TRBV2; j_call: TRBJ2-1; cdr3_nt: TGTGCCAGCAGGAGACGGGATGTAGGTGAGCAGTTCTTC; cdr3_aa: CASRRRDVGEQFF
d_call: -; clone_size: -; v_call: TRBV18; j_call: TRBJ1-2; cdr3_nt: TGTGCCAGCTCACCACCATCCCCCGCAGGGCGCTATGGCTACACCTTC; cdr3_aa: CASSPPSPAGRYGYTF
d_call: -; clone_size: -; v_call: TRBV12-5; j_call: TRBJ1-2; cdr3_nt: TGTGCTAGTGGTTGGGCCTACCCGGGGGGCTACACCTTC; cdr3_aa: CASGWAYPGGYTF
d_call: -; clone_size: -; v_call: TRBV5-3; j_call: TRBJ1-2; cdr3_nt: TGTGCCAGAAGCTTGGAAAGGGGCCTTGGATATGGCTACACCTTC; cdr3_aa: CARSLERGLGYGYTF
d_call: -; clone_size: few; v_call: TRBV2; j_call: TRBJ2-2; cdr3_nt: TGTGCCAGCAGTGAAGAGGGGACTCCCCACGGGGAGCTGTTTTTT; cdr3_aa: CASSEEGTPHGELFF
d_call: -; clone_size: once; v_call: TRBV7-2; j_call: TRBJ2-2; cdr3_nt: TGTGCCAGCAGCGTACAGGAGGGTAACACCGGGGAGCTGTTTTTT; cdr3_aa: CASSVQEGNTGELFF
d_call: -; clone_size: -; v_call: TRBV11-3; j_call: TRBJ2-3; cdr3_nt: TGTGCCAGCAGCTTCCAAGGAGGTACGCAGTATTTT; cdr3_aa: CASSFQGGTQYF
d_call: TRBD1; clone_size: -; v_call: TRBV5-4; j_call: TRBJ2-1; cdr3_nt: TGTGCCAGCAGCGGCACAGGGGGCGACAATACCGACAATGAGCAGTTCTTC; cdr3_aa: CASSGTGGDNTDNEQFF
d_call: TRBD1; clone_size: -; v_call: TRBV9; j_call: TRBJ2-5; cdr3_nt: TGTGCCAGCAGCCCAAGACAGGGTTCGGAAGAGACCCAGTACTTC; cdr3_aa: CASSPRQGSEETQYF
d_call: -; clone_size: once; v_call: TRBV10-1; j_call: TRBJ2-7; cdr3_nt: TGCGCCAGACCGGGACAACGCTACGAGCAGTACTTC; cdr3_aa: CARPGQRYEQYF
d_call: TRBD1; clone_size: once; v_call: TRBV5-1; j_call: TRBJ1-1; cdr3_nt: TGCGCCAGCAAGGGGGCGGACACTGAAGCTTTCTTT; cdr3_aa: CASKGADTEAFF
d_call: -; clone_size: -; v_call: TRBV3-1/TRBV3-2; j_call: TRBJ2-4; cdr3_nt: TGTGCCAGCAGCCCATACCCAGGGAAAACAAACATTCAGTACTTC; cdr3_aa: CASSPYPGKTNIQYF
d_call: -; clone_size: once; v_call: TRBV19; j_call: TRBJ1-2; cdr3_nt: TGTGCCAGTAGCAAAGGAAAGACAGAGACTAACTATGGCTACACCTTC; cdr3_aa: CASSKGKTETNYGYTF
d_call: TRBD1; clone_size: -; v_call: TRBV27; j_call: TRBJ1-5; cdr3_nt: TGTGCCAGCCGGACAGGGAATCAGCCCCAGCATTTT; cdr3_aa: CASRTGNQPQHF
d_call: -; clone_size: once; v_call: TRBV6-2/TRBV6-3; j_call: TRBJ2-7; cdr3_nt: TGTGCCAGCATCCCCGGGACTTCCATGTACGAGCAGTACTTC; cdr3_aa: CASIPGTSMYEQYF
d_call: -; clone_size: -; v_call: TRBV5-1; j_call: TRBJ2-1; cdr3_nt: TGCGCCAGCAGCTTGGTTCCAGGGGCCGATGAGCAGTTCTTC; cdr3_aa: CASSLVPGADEQFF
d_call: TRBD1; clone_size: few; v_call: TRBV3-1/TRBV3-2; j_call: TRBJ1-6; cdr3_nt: TGTGCCAGCAGCCTACAGGGGGCTAAAGGTTCACCCCTCCACTTT; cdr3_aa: CASSLQGAKGSPLHF
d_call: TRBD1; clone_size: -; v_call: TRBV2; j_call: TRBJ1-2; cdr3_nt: TGTGCCAGCAGTCTAGGGGGCAGGGGCTACACCTTC; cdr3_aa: CASSLGGRGYTF
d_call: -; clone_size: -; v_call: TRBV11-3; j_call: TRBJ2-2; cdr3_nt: TGTGCCAGCAGCTTAGGCCAGCGTGGCGGGGAGCTGTTTTTT; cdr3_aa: CASSLGQRGGELFF
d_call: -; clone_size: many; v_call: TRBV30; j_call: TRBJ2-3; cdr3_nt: TGTGCCTGGAGTGGGACCCGGACTTCGATTCCCCCAGATACGCAGTATTTT; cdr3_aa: CAWSGTRTSIPPDTQYF
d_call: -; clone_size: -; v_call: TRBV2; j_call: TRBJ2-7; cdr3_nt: TGTGCCAGCAGTGAATGGACAGTGGACGAGCAGTACTTC; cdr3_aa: CASSEWTVDEQYF
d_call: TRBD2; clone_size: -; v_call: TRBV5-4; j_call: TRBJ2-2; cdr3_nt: TGTGCCAGCAGCTTGGGGGGTAGCGGGCCGAACACCGGGGAGCTGTTTTTT; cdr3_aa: CASSLGGSGPNTGELFF
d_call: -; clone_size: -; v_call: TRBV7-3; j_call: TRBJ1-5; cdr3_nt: TGTGCCAGCAGCTTAGTTAAGGACGGGGGGCGGGCCCAGCATTTT; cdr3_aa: CASSLVKDGGRAQHF
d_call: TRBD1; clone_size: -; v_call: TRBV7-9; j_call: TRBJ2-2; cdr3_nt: TGTGCCAGCAGCTTAGGACAGGGGACGCCCGGGGAGCTGTTTTTT; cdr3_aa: CASSLGQGTPGELFF
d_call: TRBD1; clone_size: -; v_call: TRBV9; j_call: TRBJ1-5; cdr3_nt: TGTGCCAGCAGCGTCGACAGGGCGGATCAGCCCCAGCATTTT; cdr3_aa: CASSVDRADQPQHF
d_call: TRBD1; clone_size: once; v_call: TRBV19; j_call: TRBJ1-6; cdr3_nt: TGTGCCAGTAGCCAAAGACAGGGGCCTTCACCCCTCCACTTT; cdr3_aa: CASSQRQGPSPLHF
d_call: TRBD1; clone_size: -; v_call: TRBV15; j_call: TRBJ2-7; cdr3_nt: TGTGCCACCAGCAGAGGGACAGGGGTGGACGAGCAGTACTTC; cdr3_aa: CATSRGTGVDEQYF
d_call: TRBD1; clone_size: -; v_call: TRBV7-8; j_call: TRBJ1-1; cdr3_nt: TGTGCCAGCAGCTTAGATGTAGGGGGCACCACTGAAGCTTTCTTT; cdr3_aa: CASSLDVGGTTEAFF
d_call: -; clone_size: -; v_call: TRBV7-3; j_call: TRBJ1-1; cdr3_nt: TGTGCCAGCAGCTTAATGGGAGGGCTCAACACTGAAGCTTTCTTT; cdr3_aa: CASSLMGGLNTEAFF
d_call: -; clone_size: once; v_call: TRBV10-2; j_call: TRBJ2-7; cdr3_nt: TGCGCCAGCAGTGAGTCGCGACTGAACTACGAGCAGTACTTC; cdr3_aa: CASSESRLNYEQYF
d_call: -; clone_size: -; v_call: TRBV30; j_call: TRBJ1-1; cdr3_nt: TGTGCCTACACGAAACAATTGAACACTGAAGCTTTCTTT; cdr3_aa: CAYTKQLNTEAFF
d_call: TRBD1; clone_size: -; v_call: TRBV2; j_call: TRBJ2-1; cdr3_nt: TGTGCCAGCAGTGACTGGGACAGGGGTTACAATGAGCAGTTCTTC; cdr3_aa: CASSDWDRGYNEQFF
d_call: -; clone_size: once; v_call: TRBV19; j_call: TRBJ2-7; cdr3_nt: TGTGCCAGTAGTATATCCACAGGGAATAGGAACGAGCAGTACTTC; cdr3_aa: CASSISTGNRNEQYF
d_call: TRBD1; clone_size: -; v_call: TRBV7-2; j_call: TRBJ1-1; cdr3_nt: TGTGCCAGCAGCTTAGATTCGGACAGGGCCAGGGACGCTTTCTTT; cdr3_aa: CASSLDSDRARDAFF
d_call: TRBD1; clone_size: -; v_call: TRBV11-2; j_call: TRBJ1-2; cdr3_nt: TGTGCCAGCAGCTTTGACAGGGAGGCTGGCTACACCTTC; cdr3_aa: CASSFDREAGYTF
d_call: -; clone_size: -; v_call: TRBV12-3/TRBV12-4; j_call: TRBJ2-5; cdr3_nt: TGTGCCAGCAGTTTTAAAGAGACCCAGTACTTC; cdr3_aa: CASSFKETQYF
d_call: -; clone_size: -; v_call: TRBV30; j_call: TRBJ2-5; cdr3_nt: TGTGCCTGGGCACAGAACCAAGAGACCCAGTACTTC; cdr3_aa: CAWAQNQETQYF
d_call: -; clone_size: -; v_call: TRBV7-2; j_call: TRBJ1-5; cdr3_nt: TGTGCCAGCAGCTTAGGGCAGGGACTCAATCAGCCCCAGCATTTT; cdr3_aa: CASSLGQGLNQPQHF
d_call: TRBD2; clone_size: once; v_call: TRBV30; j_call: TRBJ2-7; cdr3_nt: TGTGCCTGGAGTGCGGGACTAGCGGGGGGGCCGCCCGAGCAGTACTTC; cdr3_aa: CAWSAGLAGGPPEQYF
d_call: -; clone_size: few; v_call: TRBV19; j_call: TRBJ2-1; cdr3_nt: TGTGCCAGTAGTATCGGCGCCTTGGGGGGTGAGCAGTTCTTC; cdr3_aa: CASSIGALGGEQFF
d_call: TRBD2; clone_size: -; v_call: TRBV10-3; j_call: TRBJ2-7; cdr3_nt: TGTGCCATCAGTGACTTGTCAGCGGGGGGACAAGAGCAGTACTTC; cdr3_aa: CAISDLSAGGQEQYF
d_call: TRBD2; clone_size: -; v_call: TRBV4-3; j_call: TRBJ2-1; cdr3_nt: TGCGCCAGCAGCCAAGTCACCCCGGGGGGGAGCTCCTACAATGAGCAGTTCTTC; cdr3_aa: CASSQVTPGGSSYNEQFF
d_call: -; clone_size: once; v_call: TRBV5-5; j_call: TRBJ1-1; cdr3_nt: TGTGCCAGCAGCTTGGCGACAATGAACACTGAAGCTTTCTTT; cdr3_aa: CASSLATMNTEAFF
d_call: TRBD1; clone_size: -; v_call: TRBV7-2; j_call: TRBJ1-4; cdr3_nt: TGTGCCAGCAGCTTAGGGGGGGGACAGGGGAGAAAACTGTTTTTT; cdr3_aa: CASSLGGGQGRKLFF
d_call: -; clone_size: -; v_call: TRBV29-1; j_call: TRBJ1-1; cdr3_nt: TGCAGCGCCGGGAACACTGAAGCTTTCTTT; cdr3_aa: CSAGNTEAFF
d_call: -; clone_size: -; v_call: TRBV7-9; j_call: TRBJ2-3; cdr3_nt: TGTGCCAGCAGCCCTCGCCTAGGCCGCACAGATACGCAGTATTTT; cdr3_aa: CASSPRLGRTDTQYF
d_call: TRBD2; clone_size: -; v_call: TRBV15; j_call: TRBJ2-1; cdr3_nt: TGTGCCACCAGCCTACCCTTGGGACTAGGTGGAAACAATGAGCAGTTCTTC; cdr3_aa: CATSLPLGLGGNNEQFF
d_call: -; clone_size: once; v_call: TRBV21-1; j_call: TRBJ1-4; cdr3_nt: TGTGCCAGCAGCAATAGTGGGAACAGGGGAAGCGAAAAACTGTTTTTT; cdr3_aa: CASSNSGNRGSEKLFF
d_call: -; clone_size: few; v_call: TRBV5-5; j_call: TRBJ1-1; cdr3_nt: TGTGCCAGCAGCGTCAGGGGTTCTGAAGCTTTCTTT; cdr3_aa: CASSVRGSEAFF